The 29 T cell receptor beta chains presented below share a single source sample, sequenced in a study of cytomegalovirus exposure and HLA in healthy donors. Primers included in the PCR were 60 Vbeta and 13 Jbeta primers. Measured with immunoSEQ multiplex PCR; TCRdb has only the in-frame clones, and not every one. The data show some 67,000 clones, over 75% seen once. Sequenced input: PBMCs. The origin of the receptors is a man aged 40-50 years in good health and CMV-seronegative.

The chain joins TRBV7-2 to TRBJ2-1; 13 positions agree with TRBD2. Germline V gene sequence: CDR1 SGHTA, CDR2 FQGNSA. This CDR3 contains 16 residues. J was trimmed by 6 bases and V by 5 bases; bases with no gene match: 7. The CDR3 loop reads CASSLVGTSGANEQFF. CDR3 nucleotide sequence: TGTGCCAGCAGCCTGGTGGGGACTAGCGGGGCCAATGAGCAGTTCTTC. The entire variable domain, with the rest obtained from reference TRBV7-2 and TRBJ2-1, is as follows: GAGVSQSPSNKVTEKGKDVELRCDPISGHTALYWYRQSLGQGLEFLIYFQGNSAPDKSGLPSDRFSAERTGGSVSTLTIQRTQQEDSAVYLCASSLVGTSGANEQFFGPGTRLTVL.

This CDR3 reads CASSLAGQGAYEQYF. CDR3 DNA sequence: TGTGCCAGCAGCTTGGCTGGACAGGGGGCCTACGAGCAGTACTTC. The V gene is TRBV5-5, the J gene TRBJ2-5; 10 bases match TRBD1. The DNA end is more similar to TRBJ2-7, so the J call may be wrong. This CDR3 contains 15 residues. The germline V gene has CDR1 SGHKS and CDR2 YYEKEE (reference sequence).

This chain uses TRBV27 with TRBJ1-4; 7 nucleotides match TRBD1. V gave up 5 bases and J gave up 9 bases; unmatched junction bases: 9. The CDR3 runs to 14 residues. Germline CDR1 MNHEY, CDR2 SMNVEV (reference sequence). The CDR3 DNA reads TGTGCCAGCAGTGGCGAAACAGGGGTCCAAAAACTGTTTTTT. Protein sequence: CASSGETGVQKLFF.

CDR3 residues: CASSARTGGMNTEAFF. The CDR3 region has the DNA TGTGCCAGCAGCGCTCGGACAGGGGGCATGAACACTGAAGCTTTCTTT. The chain joins TRBV11-3 to TRBJ1-1, with TRBD1 matching 11 bases. Germline values: CDR1 SGHNT, CDR2 YENEEA. There are 16 residues in the CDR3. V lost 5 bases, J lost 0 bases, and 5 bases stayed unmatched. The full variable domain, with the rest looked up from reference TRBV11-3 and TRBJ1-1, is EAGVVQSPRYKIIEKKQPVAFWCNPISGHNTLYWYLQNLGQGPELLIRYENEEAVDDSQLPKDRFSAERLKGVDSTLKIQPAELGDSAVYLCASSARTGGMNTEAFFGQGTRLTVV.

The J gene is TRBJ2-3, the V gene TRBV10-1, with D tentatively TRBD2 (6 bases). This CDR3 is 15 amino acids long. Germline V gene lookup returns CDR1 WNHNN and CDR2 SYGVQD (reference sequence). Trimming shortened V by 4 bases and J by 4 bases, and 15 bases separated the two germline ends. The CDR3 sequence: CASSVSGRSADTQYF. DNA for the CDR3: TGCGCCAGCAGTGTGTCGGGGAGGTCGGCAGATACGCAGTATTTT.

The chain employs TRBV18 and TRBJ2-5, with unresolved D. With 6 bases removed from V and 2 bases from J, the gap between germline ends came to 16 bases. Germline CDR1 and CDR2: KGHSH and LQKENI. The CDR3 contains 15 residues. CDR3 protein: CASSVLPETQETQYF. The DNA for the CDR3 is TGTGCCAGCTCCGTCCTCCCGGAGACGCAAGAGACCCAGTACTTC.

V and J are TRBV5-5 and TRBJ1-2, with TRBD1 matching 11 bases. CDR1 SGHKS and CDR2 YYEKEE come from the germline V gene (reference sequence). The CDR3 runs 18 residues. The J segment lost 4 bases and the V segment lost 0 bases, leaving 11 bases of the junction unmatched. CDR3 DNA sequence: TGTGCCAGCAGCTTGGCCCGGACAGGGGGCTCCGTATTCTATGGCTACACCTTC. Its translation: CASSLARTGGSVFYGYTF. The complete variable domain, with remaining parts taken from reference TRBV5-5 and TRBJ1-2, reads DAGVTQSPTHLIKTRGQQVTLRCSPISGHKSVSWYQQVLGQGPQFIFQYYEKEERGRGNFPDRFSARQFPNYSSELNVNALLLGDSALYLCASSLARTGGSVFYGYTFGSGTRLTVV.

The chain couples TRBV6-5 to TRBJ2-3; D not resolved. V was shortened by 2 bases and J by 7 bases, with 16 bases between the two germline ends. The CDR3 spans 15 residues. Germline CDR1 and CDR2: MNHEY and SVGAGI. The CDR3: CASSYEPLSVNTQYF. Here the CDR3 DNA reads TGTGCCAGCAGTTACGAACCATTGTCGGTTAATACGCAGTATTTT.

CDR3 sequence: CASSFNTNEQFF. For the CDR3, the DNA is TGTGCCAGCAGCTTTAACACGAATGAGCAGTTCTTC. V usage is TRBV7-9 and J usage is TRBJ2-1, with D unresolved. Trimming removed 3 bases at V and 7 bases at J, with 7 bases between. The germline V gene encodes CDR1 SEHNR and CDR2 FQNEAQ (reference sequence). The CDR3 is 12 amino acids.

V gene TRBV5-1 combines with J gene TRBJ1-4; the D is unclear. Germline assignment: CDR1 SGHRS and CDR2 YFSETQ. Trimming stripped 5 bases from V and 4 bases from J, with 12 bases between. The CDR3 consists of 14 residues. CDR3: CASSPREGNEKLFF. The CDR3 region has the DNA TGCGCCAGCAGTCCCCGGGAGGGTAATGAAAAACTGTTTTTT.

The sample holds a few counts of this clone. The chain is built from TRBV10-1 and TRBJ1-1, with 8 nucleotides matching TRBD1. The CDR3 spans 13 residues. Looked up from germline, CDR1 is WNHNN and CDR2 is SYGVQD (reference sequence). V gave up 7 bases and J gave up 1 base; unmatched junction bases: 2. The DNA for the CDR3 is TGCGCCAGCAAGGACAGGGAGAACACTGAAGCTTTCTTT. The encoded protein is CASKDRENTEAFF.

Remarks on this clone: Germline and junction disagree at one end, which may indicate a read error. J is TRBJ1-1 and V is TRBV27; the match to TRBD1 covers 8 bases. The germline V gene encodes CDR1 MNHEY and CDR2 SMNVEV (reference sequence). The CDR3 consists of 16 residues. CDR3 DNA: TGTGCCAGCAGCACGGGGACAGGACTCCTGAACACTGAAGTTTTCTTT. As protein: CASSTGTGLLNTEVFF.

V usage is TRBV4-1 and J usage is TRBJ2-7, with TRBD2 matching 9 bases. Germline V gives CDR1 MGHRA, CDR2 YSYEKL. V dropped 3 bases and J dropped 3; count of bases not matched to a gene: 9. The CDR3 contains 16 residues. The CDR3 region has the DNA TGCGCCAGCAGCCATCCGGGGACTAGCCGATACTACGAGCAGTACTTC. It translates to CASSHPGTSRYYEQYF.

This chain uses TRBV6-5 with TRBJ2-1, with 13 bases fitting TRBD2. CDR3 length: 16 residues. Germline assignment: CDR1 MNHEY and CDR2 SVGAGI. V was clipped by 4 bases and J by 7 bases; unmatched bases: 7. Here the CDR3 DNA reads TGTGCCAGCAGTTCCACACTAGCGGGGGGGCTTAATGAGCAGTTCTTC. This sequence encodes CASSSTLAGGLNEQFF.

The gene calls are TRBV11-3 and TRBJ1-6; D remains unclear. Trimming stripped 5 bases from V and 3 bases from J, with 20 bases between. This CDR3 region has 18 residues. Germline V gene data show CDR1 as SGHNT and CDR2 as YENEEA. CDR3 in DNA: TGTGCCAGCAGCCCCTTATCCCCCCCACACAGCTATAATTCACCCCTCCACTTT. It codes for CASSPLSPPHSYNSPLHF.

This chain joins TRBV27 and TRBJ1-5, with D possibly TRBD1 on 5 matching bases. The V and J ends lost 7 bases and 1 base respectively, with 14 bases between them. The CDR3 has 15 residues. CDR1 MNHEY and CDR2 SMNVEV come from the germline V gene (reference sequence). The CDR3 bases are TGTGCCAGCAACTCTAAGGGGAGGAGCAATCAGCCCCAGCATTTT. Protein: CASNSKGRSNQPQHF.

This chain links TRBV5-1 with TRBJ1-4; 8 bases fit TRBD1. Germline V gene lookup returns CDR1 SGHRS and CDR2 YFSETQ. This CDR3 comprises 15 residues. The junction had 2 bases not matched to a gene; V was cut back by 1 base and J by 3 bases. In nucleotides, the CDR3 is TGCGCCAGCAGCTTGCTACAGGGGGCTAATGAAAAACTGTTTTTT. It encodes CASSLLQGANEKLFF. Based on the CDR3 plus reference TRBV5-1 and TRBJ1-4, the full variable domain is KAGVTQTPRYLIKTRGQQVTLSCSPISGHRSVSWYQQTPGQGLQFLFEYFSETQRNKGNFPGRFSGRQFSNSRSEMNVSTLELGDSALYLCASSLLQGANEKLFFGSGTQLSVL.

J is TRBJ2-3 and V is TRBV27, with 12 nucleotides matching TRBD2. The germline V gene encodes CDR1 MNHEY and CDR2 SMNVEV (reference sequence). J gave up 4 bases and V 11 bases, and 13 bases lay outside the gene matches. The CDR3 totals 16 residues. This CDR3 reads CAGGPTSGGGSDTQYF. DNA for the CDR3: TGTGCCGGAGGACCGACTAGCGGGGGTGGGTCAGATACGCAGTATTTT.

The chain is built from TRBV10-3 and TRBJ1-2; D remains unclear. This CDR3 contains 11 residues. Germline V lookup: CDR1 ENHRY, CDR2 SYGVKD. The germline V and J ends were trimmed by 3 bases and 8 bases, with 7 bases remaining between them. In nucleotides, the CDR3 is TGTGCCATCAGTGAAGGAGGAGGCTACACCTTC. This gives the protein CAISEGGGYTF.

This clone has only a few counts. The CDR3 reads CASSYTGDPNEKLFF. As DNA, the CDR3 is TGTGCCAGCAGCTACACCGGTGATCCTAATGAAAAACTGTTTTTT. The chain joins TRBV6-5 to TRBJ1-4; D gene uncertain. The CDR3 is made up of 15 amino acids. Germline values: CDR1 MNHEY, CDR2 SVGAGI. V was trimmed by 6 bases and J by 3 bases, leaving 14 bases between them.

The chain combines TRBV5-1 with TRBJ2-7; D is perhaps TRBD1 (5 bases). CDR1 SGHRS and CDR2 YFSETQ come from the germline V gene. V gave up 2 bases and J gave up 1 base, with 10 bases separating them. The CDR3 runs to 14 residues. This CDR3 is CASSLDRASYEQYF. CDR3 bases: TGCGCCAGCAGCTTAGACAGAGCGTCCTACGAGCAGTACTTC.

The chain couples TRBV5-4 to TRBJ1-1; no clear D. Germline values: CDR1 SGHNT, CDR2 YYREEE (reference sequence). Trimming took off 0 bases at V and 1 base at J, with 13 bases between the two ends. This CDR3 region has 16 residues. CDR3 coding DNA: TGTGCCAGCAGCTTGGATTTTCTGGGAGGGAACACTGAAGCTTTCTTT. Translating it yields CASSLDFLGGNTEAFF.

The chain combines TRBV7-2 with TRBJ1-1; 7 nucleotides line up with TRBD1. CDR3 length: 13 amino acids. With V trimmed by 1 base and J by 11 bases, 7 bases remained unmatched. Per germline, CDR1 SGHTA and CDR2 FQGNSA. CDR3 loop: CASSLGTGGWAFF. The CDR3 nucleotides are TGTGCCAGCAGCTTAGGGACAGGCGGGTGGGCTTTCTTT.

CDR3 region: CASSWGLAGYNEQFF. The CDR3 nucleotides read TGTGCCAGCAGCTGGGGACTAGCGGGGTACAATGAGCAGTTCTTC. This sequence joins TRBV5-4 and TRBJ2-1; TRBD2 agrees at 13 bases. The CDR3 consists of 15 residues. V shed 3 bases and J 4 bases; nucleotides not matched to a gene: 1. Germline CDR1 reads SGHNT; CDR2 reads YYREEE (reference sequence).

CDR3 in DNA: TGTGCCAGTAGTGCGAGGGCAGGGGGCTCCTATAATTCACCCCTCCACTTT. Translation gives CASSARAGGSYNSPLHF. The V and J genes are TRBV19 and TRBJ1-6; 7 bases are a match to TRBD1. V dropped 5 bases and J dropped 0; count of bases not matched to a gene: 7. Germline CDR1 and CDR2: LNHDA and SQIVND (reference sequence). This CDR3 has 17 residues. The full variable domain, its missing parts supplied by reference TRBV19 and TRBJ1-6, is DGGITQSPKYLFRKEGQNVTLSCEQNLNHDAMYWYRQDPGQGLRLIYYSQIVNDFQKGDIAEGYSVSREKKESFPLTVTSAQKNPTAFYLCASSARAGGSYNSPLHFGNGTRLTVT.

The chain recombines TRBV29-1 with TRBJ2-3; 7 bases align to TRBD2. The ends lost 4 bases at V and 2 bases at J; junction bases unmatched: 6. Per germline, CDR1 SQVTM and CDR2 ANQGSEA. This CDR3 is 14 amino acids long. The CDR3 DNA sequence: TGCAGCGTTGGCGGGGGACTCATCACAGATACGCAGTATTTT. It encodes CSVGGGLITDTQYF.

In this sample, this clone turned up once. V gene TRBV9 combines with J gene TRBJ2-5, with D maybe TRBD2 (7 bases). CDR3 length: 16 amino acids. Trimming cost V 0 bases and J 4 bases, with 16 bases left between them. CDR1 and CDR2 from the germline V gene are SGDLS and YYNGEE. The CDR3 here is CASSVADGGLGETQYF. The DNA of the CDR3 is TGTGCCAGCAGCGTAGCTGACGGGGGGCTGGGAGAGACCCAGTACTTC.

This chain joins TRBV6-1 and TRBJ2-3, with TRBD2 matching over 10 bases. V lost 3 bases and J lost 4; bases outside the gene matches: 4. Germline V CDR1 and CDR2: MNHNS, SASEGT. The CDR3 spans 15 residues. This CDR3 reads CASSEVSGGSDTQYF. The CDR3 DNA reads TGTGCCAGCAGTGAGGTTAGCGGGGGGTCAGATACGCAGTATTTT.

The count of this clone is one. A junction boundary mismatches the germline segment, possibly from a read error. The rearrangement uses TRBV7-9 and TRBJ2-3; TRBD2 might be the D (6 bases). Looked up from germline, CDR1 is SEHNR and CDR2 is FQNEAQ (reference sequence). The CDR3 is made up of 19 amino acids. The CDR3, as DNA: TGTTCCAGCAGCTTATTTCGCCTAGGAGGGATAGGGGGCACAGATACGCAGTATTTT. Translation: CSSSLFRLGGIGGTDTQYF. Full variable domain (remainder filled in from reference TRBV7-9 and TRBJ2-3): DTGVSQNPRHKITKRGQNVTFRCDPISEHNRLYWYRQTLGQGPEFLTYFQNEAQLEKSRLLSDRFSAERPKGSFSTLEIQRTEQGDSAMYLCSSSLFRLGGIGGTDTQYFGPGTRLTVL.